The present TCR beta chain was sequenced within a study of cytomegalovirus exposure and HLA in healthy donors. Concerning this clone: Its antigen is as yet unknown.

The ends lost 1 base at V and 8 bases at J; junction bases unmatched: 8. In germline, CDR1 is SGHNT, CDR2 YENEEA. The CDR3 extends over 16 amino acids. This PCR relied on a set of 60 Vbeta primers and 13 Jbeta primers. Sequencing used immunoSEQ multiplex PCR; TCRdb keeps in-frame clones, though not all of them. Of about 130,000 clones in the sample, just under 80% were seen once. The study's findings and limits: The likely origin of a cluster of highly shared sequence variants was a sequencing artifact. Of the V segments, some could not be distinguished, including TRBV6-2 and TRBV6-3, and were excluded. Later analysis associated a missense DCLRE1C variant with TCR beta V- and J-gene trimming. From TCR beta sequences, most subjects' HLA-A and HLA-B alleles were reportedly predicted accurately.

V is TRBV11-3 and J is TRBJ2-1; 10 bases map to TRBD2. The sample consisted of PBMCs. The TCR comes from a woman aged 40 to 50 in good health and CMV-seronegative. The CDR3 reads CASSLGAGGPLDEQFF. CDR3 nucleotides: TGTGCCAGCAGCTTAGGAGCGGGGGGGCCCTTGGATGAGCAGTTCTTC.